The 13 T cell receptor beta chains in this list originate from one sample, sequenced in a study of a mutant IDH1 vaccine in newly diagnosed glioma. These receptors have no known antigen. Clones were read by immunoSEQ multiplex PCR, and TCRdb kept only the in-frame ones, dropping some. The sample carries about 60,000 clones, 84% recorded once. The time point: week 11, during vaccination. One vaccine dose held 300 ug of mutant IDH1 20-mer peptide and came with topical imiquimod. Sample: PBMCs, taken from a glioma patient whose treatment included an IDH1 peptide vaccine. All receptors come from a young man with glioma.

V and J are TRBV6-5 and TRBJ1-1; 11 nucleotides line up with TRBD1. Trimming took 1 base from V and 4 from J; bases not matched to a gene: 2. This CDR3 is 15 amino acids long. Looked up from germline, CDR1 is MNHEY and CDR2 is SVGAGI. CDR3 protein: CASSYYGTGGTEAFF. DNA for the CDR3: TGTGCCAGCAGTTACTACGGGACAGGGGGCACTGAAGCTTTCTTT.

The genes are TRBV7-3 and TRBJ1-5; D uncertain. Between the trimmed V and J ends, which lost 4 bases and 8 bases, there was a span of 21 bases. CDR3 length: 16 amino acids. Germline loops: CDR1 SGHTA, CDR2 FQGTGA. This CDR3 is CASSSRRGRPLEPQHF. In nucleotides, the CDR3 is TGTGCCAGCAGCTCTAGACGGGGAAGGCCCTTGGAGCCCCAGCATTTT.

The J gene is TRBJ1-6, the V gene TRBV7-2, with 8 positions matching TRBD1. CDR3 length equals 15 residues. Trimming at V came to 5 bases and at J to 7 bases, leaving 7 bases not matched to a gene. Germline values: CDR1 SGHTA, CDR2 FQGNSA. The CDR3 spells CASSLPTGENSPLHF. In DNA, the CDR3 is TGTGCCAGCAGCCTCCCGACAGGGGAAAATTCACCCCTCCACTTT.

The CDR3 protein is CAWSVPTQGVDGYTF. The DNA of the CDR3 is TGTGCCTGGAGTGTACCGACTCAGGGCGTGGATGGCTACACCTTC. The rearrangement joins TRBV30 to TRBJ1-2, with a tentative D call TRBD1 (5 bases). Germline CDR1 reads GTSNPN; CDR2 reads SVGIG (reference sequence). Trimming stripped 0 bases from V and 6 bases from J, with 17 bases between. The CDR3 is 15 amino acids.

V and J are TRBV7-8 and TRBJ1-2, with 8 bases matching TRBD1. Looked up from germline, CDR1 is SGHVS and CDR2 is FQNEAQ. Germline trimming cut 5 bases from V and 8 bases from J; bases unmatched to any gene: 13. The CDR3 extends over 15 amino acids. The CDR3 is CASSLGQDHPAGYTF. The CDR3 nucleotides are TGTGCCAGCAGCCTGGGACAGGATCACCCAGCGGGCTACACCTTC.

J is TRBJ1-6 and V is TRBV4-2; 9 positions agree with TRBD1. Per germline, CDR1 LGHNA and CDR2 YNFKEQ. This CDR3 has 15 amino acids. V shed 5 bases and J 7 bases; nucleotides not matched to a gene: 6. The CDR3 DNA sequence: TGTGCCAGCAGCGCAACAGGACAGGGGAATTCACCCCTCCACTTT. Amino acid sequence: CASSATGQGNSPLHF.

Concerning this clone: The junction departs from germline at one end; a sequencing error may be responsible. The CDR3 reads CVWSGTGLGTQYF. The CDR3 coding sequence is TGTGTCTGGAGTGGGACAGGCTTGGGGACCCAGTACTTC. V is TRBV30 and J is TRBJ2-5; TRBD1 matches 8 bases. CDR1 is GTSNPN and CDR2 is SVGIG in the germline V gene (reference sequence). The CDR3 extends over 13 amino acids.

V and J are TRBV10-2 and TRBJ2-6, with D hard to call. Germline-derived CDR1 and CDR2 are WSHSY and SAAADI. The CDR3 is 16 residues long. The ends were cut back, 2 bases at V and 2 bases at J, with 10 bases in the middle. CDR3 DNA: TGCGCCAGCAGTGAGGGTTATCTGGCTGGGGCCAACGTCCTGACTTTC. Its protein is CASSEGYLAGANVLTF.

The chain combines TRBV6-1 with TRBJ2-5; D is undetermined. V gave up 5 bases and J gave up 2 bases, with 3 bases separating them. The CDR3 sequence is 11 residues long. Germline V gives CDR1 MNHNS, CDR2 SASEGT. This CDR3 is CASSRQETQYF. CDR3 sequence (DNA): TGTGCCAGCAGTCGACAAGAGACCCAGTACTTC.

DNA for the CDR3: TGTGCCAGCAGCCAAGTACCCATGGGGACCCAGTACTTC. Translated, it gives CASSQVPMGTQYF. V is TRBV14 and J is TRBJ2-5, with D unresolved. The CDR3 sequence is 13 residues long. V shed 1 base and J shed 7 bases, with 10 bases lying between them. Germline values: CDR1 SGHDN, CDR2 FVKESK.

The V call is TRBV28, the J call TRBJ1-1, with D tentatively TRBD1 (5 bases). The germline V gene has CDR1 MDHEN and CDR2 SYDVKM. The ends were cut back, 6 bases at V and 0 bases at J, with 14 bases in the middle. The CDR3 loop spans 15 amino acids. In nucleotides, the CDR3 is TGTGCCAGCAGCACACCGGGGGACCTGAACACTGAAGCTTTCTTT. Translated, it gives CASSTPGDLNTEAFF.

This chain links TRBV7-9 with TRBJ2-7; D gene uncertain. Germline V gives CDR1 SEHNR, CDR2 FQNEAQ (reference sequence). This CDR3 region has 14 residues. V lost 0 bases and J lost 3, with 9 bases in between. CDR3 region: CASSLAASDYEQYF. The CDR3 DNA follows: TGTGCCAGCAGCTTAGCGGCCAGCGACTACGAGCAGTACTTC.

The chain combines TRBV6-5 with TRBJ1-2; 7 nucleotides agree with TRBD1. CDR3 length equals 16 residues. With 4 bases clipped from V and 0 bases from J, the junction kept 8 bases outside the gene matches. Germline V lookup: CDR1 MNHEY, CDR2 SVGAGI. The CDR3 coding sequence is TGTGCCAGCAGTTCTGCCCGGACAGGTGCTAACTATGGCTACACCTTC. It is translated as CASSSARTGANYGYTF.